This TCR beta chain was recorded in a study of cytomegalovirus exposure and HLA in healthy donors. General study findings and limits: Per a prior analysis, the majority of TCR beta V segments were productive roughly 87% or roughly 30% of the time. It was in a later analysis that TCR association rates were seen to vary by HLA locus, highest for DRB1 and lowest for HLA-C. Despite most TCR sequences being rare, some public TCRs occurred in many donors. A list of more than 150 TCR beta chains associated with cytomegalovirus was given.

Primers for the PCR totalled 60 Vbeta and 13 Jbeta. Sequencing was performed with immunoSEQ multiplex PCR; in TCRdb, only in-frame clones are kept and a portion is missing. The sample holds more than 200,000 clones, less than 80% seen once. This clone has a handful of counts. Its antigen is not known. J lost 0 bases, V lost 4 bases, and 2 bases had no gene match. The CDR3 consists of 15 residues. Germline V gene sequence: CDR1 SEHNR, CDR2 FQNEAQ (reference sequence). The sequence derives from a girl aged 2 to 9 in good health and CMV-seronegative. V usage is TRBV7-9 and J usage is TRBJ2-7; 11 positions agree with TRBD1. Source material: PBMCs. The CDR3 bases are TGTGCCAGCAGCTCCGGGACAGGGGGCTCCTACGAGCAGTACTTC. This sequence encodes CASSSGTGGSYEQYF.